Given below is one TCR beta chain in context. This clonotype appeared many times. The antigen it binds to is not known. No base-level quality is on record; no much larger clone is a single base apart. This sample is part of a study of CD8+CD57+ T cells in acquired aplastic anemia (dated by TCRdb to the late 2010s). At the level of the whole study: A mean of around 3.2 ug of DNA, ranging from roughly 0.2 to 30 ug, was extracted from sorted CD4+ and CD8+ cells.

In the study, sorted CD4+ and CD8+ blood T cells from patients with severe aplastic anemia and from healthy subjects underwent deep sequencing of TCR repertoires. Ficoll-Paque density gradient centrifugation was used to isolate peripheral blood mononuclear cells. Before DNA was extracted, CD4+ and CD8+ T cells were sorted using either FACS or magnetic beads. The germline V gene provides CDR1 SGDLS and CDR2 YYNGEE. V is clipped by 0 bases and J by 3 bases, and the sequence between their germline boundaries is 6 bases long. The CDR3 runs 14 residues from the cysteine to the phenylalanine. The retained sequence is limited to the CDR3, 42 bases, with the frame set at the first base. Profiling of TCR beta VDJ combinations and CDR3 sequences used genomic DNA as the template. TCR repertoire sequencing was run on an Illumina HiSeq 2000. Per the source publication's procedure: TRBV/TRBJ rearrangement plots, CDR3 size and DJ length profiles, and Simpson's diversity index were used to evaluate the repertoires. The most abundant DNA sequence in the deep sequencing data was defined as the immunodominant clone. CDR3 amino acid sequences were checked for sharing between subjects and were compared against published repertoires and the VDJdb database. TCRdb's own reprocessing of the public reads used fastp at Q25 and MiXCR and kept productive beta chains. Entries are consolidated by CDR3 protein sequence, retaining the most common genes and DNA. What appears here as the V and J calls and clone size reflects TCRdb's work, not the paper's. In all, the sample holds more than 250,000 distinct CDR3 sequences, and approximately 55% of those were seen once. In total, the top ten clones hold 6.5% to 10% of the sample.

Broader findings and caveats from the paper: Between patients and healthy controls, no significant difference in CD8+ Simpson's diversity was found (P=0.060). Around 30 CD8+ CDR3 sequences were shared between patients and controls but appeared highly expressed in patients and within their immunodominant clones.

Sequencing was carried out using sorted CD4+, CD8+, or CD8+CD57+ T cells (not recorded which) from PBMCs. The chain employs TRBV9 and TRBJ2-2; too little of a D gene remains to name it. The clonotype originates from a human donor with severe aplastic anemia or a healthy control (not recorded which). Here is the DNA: TGTGCCAGCAGCGTAGGGGCGTACACCGGGGAGCTGTTTTTT. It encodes CASSVGAYTGELFF.